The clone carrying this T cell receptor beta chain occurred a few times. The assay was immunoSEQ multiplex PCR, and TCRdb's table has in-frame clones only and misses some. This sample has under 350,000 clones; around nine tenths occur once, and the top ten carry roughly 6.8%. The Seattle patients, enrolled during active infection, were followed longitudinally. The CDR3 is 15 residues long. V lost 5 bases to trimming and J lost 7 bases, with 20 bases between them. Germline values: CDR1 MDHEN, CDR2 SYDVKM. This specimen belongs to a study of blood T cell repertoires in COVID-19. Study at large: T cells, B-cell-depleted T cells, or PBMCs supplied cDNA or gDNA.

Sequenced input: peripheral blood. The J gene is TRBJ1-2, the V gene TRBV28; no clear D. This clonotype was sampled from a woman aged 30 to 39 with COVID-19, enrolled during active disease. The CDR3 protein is CASSPGDRLGGGYTF. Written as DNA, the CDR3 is TGTGCCAGCAGTCCCGGGGATAGGCTAGGAGGTGGCTACACCTTC.